The 18 T cell receptor beta chains below were found in one sample sequenced in a study of beta chain features in type 1 diabetes. The whole isolated RNA underwent reverse transcription, so sequencing captured expressed TCRB transcripts. Here immunoSEQ multiplex PCR was the method, and the copy in TCRdb shows in-frame clones only, minus some. The profile covers some 150,000 clones, with roughly 9.3% appearing a single time and less than 0.85% taken by the ten largest. The sample was central memory CD4+ T cells from blood. Every receptor here comes from a woman aged 40 to 55 in good health.

This chain connects TRBV6-5 to TRBJ2-5; 7 nucleotides line up with TRBD2. V shed 0 bases and J 8 bases; nucleotides not matched to a gene: 3. The CDR3 spans 13 residues. Germline lookup yields CDR1 MNHEY and CDR2 SVGAGI. CDR3 protein: CASSYSSGATQYF. CDR3 in DNA: TGTGCCAGCAGTTACTCGAGCGGGGCTACCCAGTACTTC.

This clone showed up many times. The V call is TRBV5-1, the J call TRBJ2-3; a possible D gene is TRBD1 (5 bases). CDR1 and CDR2 from the germline V gene are SGHRS and YFSETQ. Trimming removed 1 base at V and 5 bases at J, with 11 bases between. The CDR3 contains 14 residues. As DNA, the CDR3 is TGCGCCAGCAGCTTGCTTTCTAGGGGAGATACGCAGTATTTT. This sequence encodes CASSLLSRGDTQYF.

This clone showed up just a few times. The genes are TRBV7-9 and TRBJ1-4, with D uncertain. This CDR3 contains 14 residues. Germline values: CDR1 SEHNR, CDR2 FQNEAQ (reference sequence). V lost 2 bases and J 3 bases, leaving 7 bases between the germline ends. CDR3 protein: CASSLSSANEKLFF. CDR3 coding DNA: TGTGCCAGCAGCTTATCTTCCGCTAATGAAAAACTGTTTTTT.

V and J are TRBV29-1 and TRBJ2-5, with D possibly TRBD2 on 5 matching bases. Looked up from germline, CDR1 is SQVTM and CDR2 is ANQGSEA. This CDR3 comprises 13 residues. The ends were cut back, 4 bases at V and 1 base at J, with 10 bases in the middle. The CDR3 region is CSVGEGGQETQYF. The CDR3 bases are TGCAGCGTTGGTGAAGGAGGCCAAGAGACCCAGTACTTC.

This clone was seen at least ten times. This chain uses TRBV10-3 with TRBJ2-2; 8 bases fit TRBD2. The germline gives CDR1 ENHRY, CDR2 SYGVKD. This CDR3 has 13 residues. V lost 10 bases to trimming and J lost 5 bases; unmatched junction nucleotides: 6. CDR3 loop: CANAAGETGELFF. The CDR3 bases are TGTGCCAACGCAGCGGGGGAAACCGGGGAGCTGTTTTTT.

The V and J genes are TRBV7-9 and TRBJ2-7; D unclear. The germline V gene has CDR1 SEHNR and CDR2 FQNEAQ (reference sequence). Trimming pared 5 bases from V and 6 bases from J, leaving 11 bases between. The CDR3 is made up of 12 amino acids. The DNA for the CDR3 is TGTGCCAGCAGCCGGTTCCTTGGCGAGCAGTACTTC. It encodes CASSRFLGEQYF. The full variable domain, with the rest looked up from reference TRBV7-9 and TRBJ2-7, is DTGVSQNPRHKITKRGQNVTFRCDPISEHNRLYWYRQTLGQGPEFLTYFQNEAQLEKSRLLSDRFSAERPKGSFSTLEIQRTEQGDSAMYLCASSRFLGEQYFGPGTRLTVT.

In its sample, this clone was seen a few times. The chain has TRBV7-2 and TRBJ1-2; TRBD1 matches 8 bases. CDR3 length equals 15 residues. Germline trimming cut 4 bases from V and 3 bases from J; bases unmatched to any gene: 7. The germline CDR1 and CDR2 sequences are SGHTA and FQGNSA. CDR3 region: CASSSTGGADYGYTF. The CDR3 DNA reads TGTGCCAGCAGCTCCACAGGGGGAGCGGACTATGGCTACACCTTC.

In its sample, this clone was seen a few times. Other DNA sequences within the sample encode an identical CDR3. The chain uses TRBV2 and TRBJ1-2; 8 positions agree with TRBD1. With V trimmed by 3 bases and J by 5 bases, 2 bases remained unmatched. Per the germline V gene, CDR1 is SNHLY and CDR2 is FYNNEI. The CDR3 is 13 residues long. DNA for the CDR3: TGTGCCAGCAGTGAGCAGGGGGCATATGGCTACACCTTC. Translation gives CASSEQGAYGYTF.

V gene TRBV19 combines with J gene TRBJ1-2, with D unclear. The CDR3 contains 15 residues. V was clipped by 6 bases and J by 2 bases, with 16 bases between them. From germline, CDR1 is LNHDA and CDR2 SQIVND (reference sequence). CDR3 nucleotide sequence: TGTGCCAGTAGAAAGGCAGGTACCGAGAACTATGGCTACACCTTC. Protein sequence: CASRKAGTENYGYTF.

This clone showed up just a few times. The V call is TRBV27, the J call TRBJ1-2; D not certain. In germline, CDR1 is MNHEY, CDR2 SMNVEV (reference sequence). Trimming shortened V by 6 bases and J by 3 bases, and 11 bases separated the two germline ends. This CDR3 contains 13 residues. The CDR3 DNA is TGTGCCAGCAGCCCGGGTCACCACTATGGCTACACCTTC. It encodes CASSPGHHYGYTF.

The J gene is TRBJ2-5, the V gene TRBV29-1, with 8 bases fitting TRBD2. With V trimmed by 6 bases and J by 5 bases, 8 bases remained unmatched. The CDR3 consists of 13 residues. Germline-derived CDR1 and CDR2 are SQVTM and ANQGSEA. The CDR3 bases are TGCAGCGTAGTCGGGGGGGAGTTTGAGACCCAGTACTTC. This sequence encodes CSVVGGEFETQYF.

The genes are TRBV5-1 and TRBJ2-5; no definite D call. Germline V gives CDR1 SGHRS, CDR2 YFSETQ. The ends were cut back, 4 bases at V and 5 bases at J, with 12 bases in the middle. The CDR3 contains 13 residues. The DNA of the CDR3 is TGCGCCAGCAGCACCGGGTATGGGGAGACCCAGTACTTC. This sequence encodes CASSTGYGETQYF. Supplemented by reference TRBV5-1 and TRBJ2-5, the full variable domain reads KAGVTQTPRYLIKTRGQQVTLSCSPISGHRSVSWYQQTPGQGLQFLFEYFSETQRNKGNFPGRFSGRQFSNSRSEMNVSTLELGDSALYLCASSTGYGETQYFGPGTRLLVL.

This clone has just a few counts. The CDR3 DNA sequence: TGTGCCAGCAGCCAGAGGACAGGGGACGGGGAGACCCAGTACTTC. Its translation is CASSQRTGDGETQYF. The gene calls are TRBV7-2 and TRBJ2-5; 9 nucleotides align to TRBD1. The germline CDR1 and CDR2 sequences are SGHTA and FQGNSA. Trimming took 5 bases from V and 5 from J; bases not matched to a gene: 9. The CDR3 runs 15 residues.

This clone occurred a few times. This chain links TRBV4-3 with TRBJ2-5; the D gene is possibly TRBD1 (6 bases). Germline values: CDR1 LGHNA, CDR2 YSLEER. Trimming stripped 4 bases from V and 4 bases from J, with 13 bases between. This CDR3 contains 14 residues. Here the CDR3 reads CASSPQGFGETQYF. DNA of the CDR3: TGCGCCAGCAGCCCGCAGGGGTTTGGAGAGACCCAGTACTTC.

The chain recombines TRBV7-6 with TRBJ2-4, with 12 bases aligning to TRBD2. Germline-derived CDR1 and CDR2 are SGHVS and FNYEAQ. The CDR3 spans 15 residues. V gave up 5 bases and J gave up 5 bases; unmatched junction bases: 4. The CDR3 nucleotides are TGTGCCAGCAGCCCCCGGACTAGCGGGGAAAACATTCAGTACTTC. The encoded protein is CASSPRTSGENIQYF. Filled out from reference TRBV7-6 and TRBJ2-4, the complete variable domain reads GAGVSQSPRYKVTKRGQDVALRCDPISGHVSLYWYRQALGQGPEFLTYFNYEAQQDKSGLPNDRFSAERPEGSISTLTIQRTEQRDSAMYRCASSPRTSGENIQYFGAGTRLSVL.

CDR3 coding DNA: TGCGCCAGCAGCCAACGAGGACAGGGGCGCGTTGGATCAGGGACTGAAGCTTTCTTT. Encoded protein: CASSQRGQGRVGSGTEAFF. The gene calls are TRBV4-1 and TRBJ1-1, with 9 bases fitting TRBD1. V shed 2 bases and J 5 bases; nucleotides not matched to a gene: 18. This CDR3 is 19 amino acids long. Germline V gene sequence: CDR1 MGHRA, CDR2 YSYEKL.

This clone appeared a few times. CDR3 region: CASSQVRVGQASAKNIQYF. Written as DNA, the CDR3 is TGCGCCAGCAGCCAAGTTAGGGTAGGACAGGCCTCAGCCAAAAACATTCAGTACTTC. This chain connects TRBV4-1 to TRBJ2-4; 7 bases are a match to TRBD1. V was pared by 1 base and J by 0 bases, with 12 bases of the junction left unmatched. This CDR3 contains 19 residues. Germline CDR1 MGHRA, CDR2 YSYEKL.

The chain is built from TRBV11-2 and TRBJ2-7; 8 bases agree with TRBD1. Germline assignment: CDR1 SGHAT and CDR2 FQNNGV. With V trimmed by 2 bases and J by 7 bases, 13 bases remained unmatched. The CDR3 consists of 16 residues. CDR3 nucleotides: TGTGCCAGCAGCTTATTGGGGAGCAGGGGGCCGGAGGAGCAGTACTTC. It is translated as CASSLLGSRGPEEQYF.